The 15 T cell receptor beta chains given below trace back to one sample, sequenced in a study of T cell changes during pregnancy in multiple sclerosis. Sequencing used immunoSEQ multiplex PCR; TCRdb keeps in-frame clones, though not all of them. Of approximately 41,000 clones detected, roughly 91% appear once; the ten largest clones hold 1.4%. The sample was PBMCs (not recorded whether the cells were cultured). Receptors originate from a female donor with multiple sclerosis, enrolled in a pregnancy study.

The chain employs TRBV6-5 and TRBJ2-5; the D is unclear. Deletions cut 7 bases from V and 5 bases from J, with 20 bases between. The germline V gene encodes CDR1 MNHEY and CDR2 SVGAGI. The CDR3 has 15 amino acids. CDR3 residues: CASTKGGSHVETQYF. In DNA, the CDR3 is TGTGCCAGCACCAAGGGTGGTTCGCACGTGGAGACCCAGTACTTC.

The chain is built from TRBV6-4 and TRBJ1-2, with D possibly being TRBD1 (5 bases). The CDR3 contains 16 residues. Trimming pared 2 bases from V and 0 bases from J, leaving 13 bases between. Germline loops: CDR1 MRHNA, CDR2 SNTAGT. For the CDR3, the DNA is TGTGCCAGCAGTGACGGGGGAACAGGAGCTAACTATGGCTACACCTTC. This codes for CASSDGGTGANYGYTF.

The V gene is TRBV5-1, the J gene TRBJ2-2, with D possibly matching TRBD2 (6 bases). Trimming took 0 bases from V and 6 from J, leaving 12 bases between them. This CDR3 has 15 amino acids. Germline CDR1 SGHRS, CDR2 YFSETQ. This CDR3 is CASSLDDGSSGELFF. The CDR3 nucleotides read TGCGCCAGCAGCTTGGACGACGGGAGTTCCGGGGAGCTGTTTTTT.

Written as DNA, the CDR3 is TGTGCCAGCAGGCAGTTGGGGGATCAGCCCCAGCATTTT. This codes for CASRQLGDQPQHF. J is TRBJ1-5 and V is TRBV7-9, with D maybe TRBD1 (5 bases). Germline V CDR1 and CDR2: SEHNR, FQNEAQ (reference sequence). The CDR3 sequence is 13 residues long. Trimming pared 6 bases from V and 5 bases from J, leaving 11 bases between.

The chain has TRBV13 and TRBJ2-1; 12 bases line up with TRBD2. CDR3 length: 17 amino acids. Germline V gene data show CDR1 as PRHDT and CDR2 as FYEKMQ (reference sequence). V dropped 0 bases and J dropped 6; count of bases not matched to a gene: 6. As DNA, the CDR3 is TGTGCCAGCAGCTTAGGGCTCCGGGGACTAGCGGGCAATGAGCAGTTCTTC. Translated: CASSLGLRGLAGNEQFF.

This clone was seen a single time. The chain has TRBV6-1 and TRBJ1-2; no definite D call. The V end was cut by 6 bases, the J end by 7 bases, with 15 bases between. Looked up from germline, CDR1 is MNHNS and CDR2 is SASEGT. The CDR3 length is 13 residues. This CDR3 reads CASRATEGFGYTF. In DNA, the CDR3 is TGTGCCAGCAGGGCTACCGAGGGATTTGGCTACACCTTC.

As concerns this clone: Other DNA sequences in the sample encode the same CDR3. The J gene is TRBJ2-5, the V gene TRBV5-1, with 16 bases lining up with TRBD2. This CDR3 spans 16 amino acids. Unmatched junction bases numbered 2, after V lost 4 bases and J lost 2 bases. The germline gives CDR1 SGHRS, CDR2 YFSETQ. The CDR3 bases are TGCGCCAGCAGCCCGGGACTAGCGGGAGGGCAAGAGACCCAGTACTTC. Protein product: CASSPGLAGGQETQYF.

This rearrangement joins TRBV12-5 to TRBJ2-1; D possibly uses TRBD1 or TRBD2 (5 bases each). CDR3 length: 14 residues. The V end was cut by 1 base, the J end by 4 bases, with 8 bases between. Germline V gene data show CDR1 as LGHNT and CDR2 as FRNRAP. CDR3 sequence (DNA): TGTGCTAGTGGTTTGGGGGGACGGTACAATGAGCAGTTCTTC. It translates to CASGLGGRYNEQFF.

The chain uses TRBV30 and TRBJ2-1; D not certain. This CDR3 is 12 amino acids long. Germline V gene sequence: CDR1 GTSNPN, CDR2 SVGIG (reference sequence). V dropped 5 bases and J dropped 1 base, with 6 bases sitting between them. In DNA, the CDR3 is TGTGCCTGGGCGGTTTCCTACAATGAGCAGTTCTTC. It is translated as CAWAVSYNEQFF.

The table lists this clone with a count of one. The J gene is TRBJ2-7, the V gene TRBV12-2. TRBV12-2 is a listed pseudogene. CDR3 size: 12 residues. CDR3 sequence (DNA): TGTGCAAGTCGCTTTACCGACTACGAGCAGTACTTC. Residues: CASRFTDYEQYF.

This rearrangement joins TRBV5-4 to TRBJ1-2; 11 nucleotides agree with TRBD1. Germline values: CDR1 SGHNT, CDR2 YYREEE (reference sequence). The CDR3 is 15 residues long. Trimming at V came to 4 bases and at J to 4 bases, leaving 6 bases not matched to a gene. The CDR3 spells CASSPGQGAVYGYTF. As DNA, the CDR3 is TGTGCCAGCAGCCCCGGACAGGGGGCTGTCTATGGCTACACCTTC.

This chain links TRBV27 with TRBJ2-7; either TRBD1 or TRBD2 may fit D (5 bases each). This CDR3 region has 16 residues. V was cut by 4 bases and J by 4 bases, with 20 bases left in between. CDR1 and CDR2 (germline): MNHEY, SMNVEV (reference sequence). The DNA for the CDR3 is TGTGCCAGCAGTTCCCTTGGGACCCAGTCCCGGTACGAGCAGTACTTC. Translated: CASSSLGTQSRYEQYF.

The V and J genes are TRBV18 and TRBJ2-1; D remains ambiguous. With 1 base removed from V and 0 bases from J, the gap between germline ends came to 7 bases. CDR3 size: 15 residues. Germline-derived CDR1 and CDR2 are KGHSH and LQKENI. The CDR3: CASSPQGFSYNEQFF. The CDR3 DNA follows: TGTGCCAGCTCACCACAAGGCTTCTCCTACAATGAGCAGTTCTTC.

CDR3 nucleotides: TGCGCCAGCAGCCAAGACTTAGGGAGAATTCAGCCCCAGCATTTT. This sequence encodes CASSQDLGRIQPQHF. V usage is TRBV4-1 and J usage is TRBJ1-5; no clear D gene. The CDR3 consists of 15 residues. With 0 bases removed from V and 6 bases from J, the gap between germline ends came to 12 bases. Germline assignment: CDR1 MGHRA and CDR2 YSYEKL.

The chain is built from TRBV7-9 and TRBJ2-7; 10 bases align to TRBD1. Germline CDR1 reads SEHNR; CDR2 reads FQNEAQ (reference sequence). V lost 1 base to trimming and J lost 4 bases; unmatched junction nucleotides: 1. The CDR3 runs to 14 residues. CDR3 amino acids: CASSLVGQGYEQYF. The DNA of the CDR3 is TGTGCCAGCAGCTTAGTGGGACAGGGGTACGAGCAGTACTTC.